This T cell receptor (beta chain) was sequenced in a study of T cell responses to AZD1222 COVID-19 vaccine. The wider study: The study pooled second doses at about 4 or about 12 weeks.

Regarding the study as a whole: Without day 14 samples, only post-peak T cell repertoires were studied. Most donors were white British and more were female, and clonal diversity was possibly underestimated.

The CDR3 has 16 amino acids. Trimming left V 3 bases short and J 2 bases short, with 16 bases between. Looked up from germline, CDR1 is LNHDA and CDR2 is SQIVND (reference sequence). TCRdb keeps only in-frame clones here, not all; method: immunoSEQ multiplex PCR. The sample includes 110,000 or so clones, roughly 90% of them seen just once. The table lists this clone with a few counts. Its antigen is still unknown. This sample comprised peripheral blood, obtained on day 0 of AZD1222 vaccination. The sequence was collected from an adult in good health. The rearrangement links TRBV19 to TRBJ1-2, with D possibly matching TRBD1 (6 bases). The CDR3: CASSILTRGKNYGYTF. The CDR3 DNA is TGTGCCAGTAGTATTCTAACCAGGGGCAAAAACTATGGCTACACCTTC. The full variable domain, completed using reference TRBV19 and TRBJ1-2, is DGGITQSPKYLFRKEGQNVTLSCEQNLNHDAMYWYRQDPGQGLRLIYYSQIVNDFQKGDIAEGYSVSREKKESFPLTVTSAQKNPTAFYLCASSILTRGKNYGYTFGSGTRLTVV.